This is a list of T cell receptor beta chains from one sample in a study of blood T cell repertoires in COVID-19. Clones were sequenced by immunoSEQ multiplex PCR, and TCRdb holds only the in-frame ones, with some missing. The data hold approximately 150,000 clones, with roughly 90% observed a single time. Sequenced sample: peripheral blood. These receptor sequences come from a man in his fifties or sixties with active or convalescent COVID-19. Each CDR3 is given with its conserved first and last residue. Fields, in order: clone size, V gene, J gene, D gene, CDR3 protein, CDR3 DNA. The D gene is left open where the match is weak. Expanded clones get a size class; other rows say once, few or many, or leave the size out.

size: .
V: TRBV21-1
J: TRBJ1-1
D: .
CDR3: CASSKIEGNTEAFF
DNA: TGTGCCAGCAGCAAAATTGAGGGGAACACTGAAGCTTTCTTT

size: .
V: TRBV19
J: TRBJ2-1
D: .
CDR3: CAISEGVYNEQFF
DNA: TGTGCCATCAGCGAGGGTGTGTACAATGAGCAGTTCTTC

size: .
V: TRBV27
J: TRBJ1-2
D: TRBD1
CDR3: CASSRTGGNGYTF
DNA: TGTGCCAGCAGTCGGACAGGGGGCAACGGCTACACCTTC

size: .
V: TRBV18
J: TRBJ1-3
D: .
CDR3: CASSPVRGMAGNTIYF
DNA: TGTGCCAGCTCACCGGTTCGGGGTATGGCTGGAAACACCATATATTTT

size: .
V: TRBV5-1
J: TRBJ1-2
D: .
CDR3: CASSLGGPDGSYGYTF
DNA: TGCGCCAGCAGCTTGGGGGGCCCGGACGGATCATATGGCTACACCTTC

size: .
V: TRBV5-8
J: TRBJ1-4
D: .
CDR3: CASSLDGTNEKLFF
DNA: TGTGCCAGCAGCTTGGACGGAACTAATGAAAAACTGTTTTTT

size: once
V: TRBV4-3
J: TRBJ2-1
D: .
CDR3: CASSQASGSYNEQFF
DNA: TGCGCCAGCAGCCAAGCTAGTGGCTCCTACAATGAGCAGTTCTTC

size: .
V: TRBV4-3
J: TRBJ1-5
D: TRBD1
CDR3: CASSQRTGDDQPQHF
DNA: TGCGCCAGCAGCCAAAGGACAGGGGACGATCAGCCCCAGCATTTT

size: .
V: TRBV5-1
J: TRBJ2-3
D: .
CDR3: CASSWAGSDTQYF
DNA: TGCGCCAGCAGCTGGGCAGGGTCAGATACGCAGTATTTT

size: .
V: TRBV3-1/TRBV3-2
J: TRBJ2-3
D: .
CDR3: CASSQDLGTDTQYF
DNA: TGTGCCAGCAGCCAAGATCTTGGCACAGATACGCAGTATTTT

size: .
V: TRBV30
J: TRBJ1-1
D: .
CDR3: CAWSRTGTPNTEAFF
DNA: TGTGCCTGGAGTAGAACAGGGACGCCGAACACTGAAGCTTTCTTT

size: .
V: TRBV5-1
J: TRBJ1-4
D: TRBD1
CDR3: CASSLGQGLTTNEKLFF
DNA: TGCGCCAGCAGCCTCGGACAGGGCCTTACAACTAATGAAAAACTGTTTTTT

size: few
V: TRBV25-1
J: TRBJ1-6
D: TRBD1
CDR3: CASSADRGFNSPLHF
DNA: TGTGCCAGCAGTGCAGACAGGGGCTTTAATTCACCCCTCCACTTT

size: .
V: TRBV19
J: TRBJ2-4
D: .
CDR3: CASSIVGLAVAKNIQYF
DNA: TGTGCCAGTAGTATAGTAGGGCTAGCCGTAGCCAAAAACATTCAGTACTTC

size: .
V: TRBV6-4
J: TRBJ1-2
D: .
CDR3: CASSDLASGGYTF
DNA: TGTGCCAGCAGTGACTTGGCCTCCGGGGGCTACACCTTC

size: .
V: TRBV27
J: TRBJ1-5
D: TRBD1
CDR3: CASSAVGTGNQPQHF
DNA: TGTGCCAGCAGCGCAGTAGGGACAGGCAATCAGCCCCAGCATTTT